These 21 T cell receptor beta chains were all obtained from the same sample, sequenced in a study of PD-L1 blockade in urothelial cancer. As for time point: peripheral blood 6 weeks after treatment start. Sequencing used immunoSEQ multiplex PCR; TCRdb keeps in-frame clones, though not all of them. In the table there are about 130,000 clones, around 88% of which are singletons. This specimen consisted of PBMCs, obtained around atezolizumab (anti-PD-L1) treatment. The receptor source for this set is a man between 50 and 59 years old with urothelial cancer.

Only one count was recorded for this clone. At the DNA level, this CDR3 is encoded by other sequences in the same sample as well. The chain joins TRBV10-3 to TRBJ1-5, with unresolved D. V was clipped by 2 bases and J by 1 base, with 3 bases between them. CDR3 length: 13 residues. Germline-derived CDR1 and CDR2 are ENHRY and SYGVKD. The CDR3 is CAISESSNQPQHF. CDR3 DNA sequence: TGTGCCATCAGTGAGAGCAGCAATCAGCCCCAGCATTTT.

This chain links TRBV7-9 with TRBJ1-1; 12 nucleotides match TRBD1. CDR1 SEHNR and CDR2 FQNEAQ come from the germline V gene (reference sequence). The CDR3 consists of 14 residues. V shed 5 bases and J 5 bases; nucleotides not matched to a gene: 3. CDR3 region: CASSTGQGATEAFF. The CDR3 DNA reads TGTGCCAGCAGCACGGGACAGGGGGCGACTGAAGCTTTCTTT.

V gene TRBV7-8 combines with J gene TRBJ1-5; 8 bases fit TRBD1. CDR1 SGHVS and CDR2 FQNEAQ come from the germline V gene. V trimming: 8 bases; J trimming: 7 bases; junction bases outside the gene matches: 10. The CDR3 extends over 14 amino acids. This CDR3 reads CASLPDRDGQPQHF. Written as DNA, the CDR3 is TGTGCCAGCCTGCCGGACAGGGACGGGCAGCCCCAGCATTTT.

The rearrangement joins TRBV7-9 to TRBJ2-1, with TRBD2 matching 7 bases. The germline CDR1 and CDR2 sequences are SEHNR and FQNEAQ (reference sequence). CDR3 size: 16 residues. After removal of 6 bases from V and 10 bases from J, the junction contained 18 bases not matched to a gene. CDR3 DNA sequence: TGTGCCAGCAGACCTCGGGGAGGGCCCACCGTTGGGGAGCAGTTCTTC. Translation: CASRPRGGPTVGEQFF.

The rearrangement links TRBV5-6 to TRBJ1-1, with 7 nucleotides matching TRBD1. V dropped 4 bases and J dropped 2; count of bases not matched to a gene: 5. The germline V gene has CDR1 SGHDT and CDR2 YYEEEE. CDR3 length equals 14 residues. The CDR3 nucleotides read TGTGCCAGCAGCCCAGGGGGTTTTAACACTGAAGCTTTCTTT. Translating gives CASSPGGFNTEAFF. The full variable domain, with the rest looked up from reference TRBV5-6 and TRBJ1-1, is DAGVTQSPTHLIKTRGQQVTLRCSPKSGHDTVSWYQQALGQGPQFIFQYYEEEERQRGNFPDRFSGHQFPNYSSELNVNALLLGDSALYLCASSPGGFNTEAFFGQGTRLTVV.

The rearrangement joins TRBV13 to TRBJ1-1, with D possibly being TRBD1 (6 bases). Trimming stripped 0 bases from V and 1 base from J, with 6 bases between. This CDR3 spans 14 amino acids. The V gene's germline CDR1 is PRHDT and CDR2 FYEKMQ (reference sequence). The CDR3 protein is CASSLGQGNTEAFF. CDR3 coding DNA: TGTGCCAGCAGCTTAGGACAGGGGAACACTGAAGCTTTCTTT.

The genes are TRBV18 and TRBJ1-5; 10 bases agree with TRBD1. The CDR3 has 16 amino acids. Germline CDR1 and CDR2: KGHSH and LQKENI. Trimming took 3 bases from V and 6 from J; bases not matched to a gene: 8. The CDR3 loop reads CASSPQGQGGIQPQHF. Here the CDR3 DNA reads TGTGCCAGCTCACCTCAAGGACAGGGGGGGATTCAGCCCCAGCATTTT.

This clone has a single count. This CDR3 is CASSFGATNEKLFF. The CDR3 DNA reads TGTGCCAGCAGCTTCGGTGCAACTAATGAAAAACTGTTTTTT. The chain links TRBV7-9 to TRBJ1-4; D gene unclear. CDR1 is SEHNR and CDR2 is FQNEAQ in the germline V gene (reference sequence). Trimming cost V 3 bases and J 0 bases, with 5 bases left between them. The CDR3 loop spans 14 amino acids.

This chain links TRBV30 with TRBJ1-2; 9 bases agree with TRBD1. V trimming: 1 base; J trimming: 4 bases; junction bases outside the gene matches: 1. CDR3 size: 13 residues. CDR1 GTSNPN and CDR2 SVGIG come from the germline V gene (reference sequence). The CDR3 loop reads CAWSDRGPYGYTF. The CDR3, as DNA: TGTGCCTGGAGTGACAGGGGGCCCTATGGCTACACCTTC.

The CDR3 nucleotides are TGTGCCAGCTCACCACCCGCGGGGTACACCGGGGAGCTGTTTTTT. Translation gives CASSPPAGYTGELFF. The J gene is TRBJ2-2, the V gene TRBV18; tentative D call: TRBD2 (6 bases). Deletions cut 0 bases from V and 3 bases from J, with 8 bases between. Germline lookup yields CDR1 KGHSH and CDR2 LQKENI. This CDR3 region has 15 residues.

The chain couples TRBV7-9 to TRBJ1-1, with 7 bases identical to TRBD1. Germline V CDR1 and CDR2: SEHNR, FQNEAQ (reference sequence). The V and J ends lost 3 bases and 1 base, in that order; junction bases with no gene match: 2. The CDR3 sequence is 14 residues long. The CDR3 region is CASSLRTGNTEAFF. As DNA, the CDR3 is TGTGCCAGCAGCTTGCGGACAGGGAACACTGAAGCTTTCTTT. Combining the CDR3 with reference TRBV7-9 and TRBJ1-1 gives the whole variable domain DTGVSQNPRHKITKRGQNVTFRCDPISEHNRLYWYRQTLGQGPEFLTYFQNEAQLEKSRLLSDRFSAERPKGSFSTLEIQRTEQGDSAMYLCASSLRTGNTEAFFGQGTRLTVV.

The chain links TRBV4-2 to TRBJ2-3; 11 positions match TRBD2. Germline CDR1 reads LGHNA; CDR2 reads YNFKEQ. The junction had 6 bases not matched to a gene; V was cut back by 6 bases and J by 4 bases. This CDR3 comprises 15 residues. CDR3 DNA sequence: TGTGCCAGCAGATATTCTAGCGGGAGGCCAGATACGCAGTATTTT. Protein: CASRYSSGRPDTQYF.

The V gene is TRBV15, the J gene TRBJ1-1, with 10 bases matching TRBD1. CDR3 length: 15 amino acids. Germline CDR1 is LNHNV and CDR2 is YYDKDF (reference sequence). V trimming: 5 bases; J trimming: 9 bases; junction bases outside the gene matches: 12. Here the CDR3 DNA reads TGTGCCACCAGCGCCAACTTGGGGGACAGGGGAAAAGCTTTCTTT. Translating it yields CATSANLGDRGKAFF.

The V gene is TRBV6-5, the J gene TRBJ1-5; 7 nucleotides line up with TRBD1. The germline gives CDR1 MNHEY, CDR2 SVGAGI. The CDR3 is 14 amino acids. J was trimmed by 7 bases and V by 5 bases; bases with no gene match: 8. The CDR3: CASSRDRVHQPQHF. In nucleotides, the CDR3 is TGTGCCAGCAGTCGAGACAGGGTTCACCAGCCCCAGCATTTT.

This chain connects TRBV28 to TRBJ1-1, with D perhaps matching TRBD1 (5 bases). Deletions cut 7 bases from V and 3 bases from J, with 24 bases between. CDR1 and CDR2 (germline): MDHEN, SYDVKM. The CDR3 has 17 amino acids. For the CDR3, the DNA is TGTGCCAGCACTGGGGCGGGAAGTGGTAAATCGGACACTGAAGCTTTCTTT. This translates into CASTGAGSGKSDTEAFF.

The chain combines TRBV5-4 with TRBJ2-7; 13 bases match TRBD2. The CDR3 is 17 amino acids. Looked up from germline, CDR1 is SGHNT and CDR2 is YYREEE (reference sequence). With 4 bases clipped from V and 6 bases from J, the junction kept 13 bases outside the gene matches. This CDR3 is CASSPPGVGTSGAEQYF. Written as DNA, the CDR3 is TGTGCCAGCAGCCCTCCTGGGGTAGGGACTAGCGGGGCCGAGCAGTACTTC.

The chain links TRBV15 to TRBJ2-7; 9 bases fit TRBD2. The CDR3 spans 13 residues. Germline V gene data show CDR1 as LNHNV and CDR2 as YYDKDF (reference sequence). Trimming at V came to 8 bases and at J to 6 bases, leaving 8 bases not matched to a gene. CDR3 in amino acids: CATSGTSLGEQYF. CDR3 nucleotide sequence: TGTGCCACCTCCGGGACTAGCTTAGGCGAGCAGTACTTC. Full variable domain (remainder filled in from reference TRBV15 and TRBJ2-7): DAMVIQNPRYQVTQFGKPVTLSCSQTLNHNVMYWYQQKSSQAPKLLFHYYDKDFNNEADTPDNFQSRRPNTSFCFLDIRSPGLGDTAMYLCATSGTSLGEQYFGPGTRLTVT.

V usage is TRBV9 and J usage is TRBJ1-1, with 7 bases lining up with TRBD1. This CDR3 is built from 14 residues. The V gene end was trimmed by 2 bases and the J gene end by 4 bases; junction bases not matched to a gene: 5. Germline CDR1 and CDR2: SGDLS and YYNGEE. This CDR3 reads CASSVLSGGTEAFF. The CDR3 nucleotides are TGTGCCAGCAGCGTTCTATCAGGGGGCACTGAAGCTTTCTTT.

The CDR3 DNA is TGTGCCAGCCGTACTCTCCTCGGGGGGACCGGGGGTGAAGCTTTCTTT. This codes for CASRTLLGGTGGEAFF. The rearrangement joins TRBV28 to TRBJ1-1; maybe TRBD1 (5 bases). With 8 bases removed from V and 7 bases from J, the gap between germline ends came to 26 bases. This CDR3 is 16 amino acids long. CDR1 is MDHEN and CDR2 is SYDVKM in the germline V gene.

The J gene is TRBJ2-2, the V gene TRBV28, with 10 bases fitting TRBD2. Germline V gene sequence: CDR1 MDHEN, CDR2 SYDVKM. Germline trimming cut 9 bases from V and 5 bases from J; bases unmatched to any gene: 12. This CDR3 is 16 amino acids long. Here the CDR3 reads CASFDRTSGGTGELFF. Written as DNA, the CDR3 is TGTGCCAGTTTTGACAGGACTAGCGGAGGTACCGGGGAGCTGTTTTTT.

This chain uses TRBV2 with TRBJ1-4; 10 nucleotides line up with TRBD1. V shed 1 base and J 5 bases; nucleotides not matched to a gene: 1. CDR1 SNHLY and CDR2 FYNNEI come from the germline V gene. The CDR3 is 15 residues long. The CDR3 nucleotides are TGTGCCAGCAGTGAAGGGACAGGGGGAAATGAAAAACTGTTTTTT. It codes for CASSEGTGGNEKLFF. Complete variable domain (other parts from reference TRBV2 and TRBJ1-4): EPEVTQTPSHQVTQMGQEVILRCVPISNHLYFYWYRQILGQKVEFLVSFYNNEISEKSEIFDDQFSVERPDGSNFTLKIRSTKLEDSAMYFCASSEGTGGNEKLFFGSGTQLSVL.